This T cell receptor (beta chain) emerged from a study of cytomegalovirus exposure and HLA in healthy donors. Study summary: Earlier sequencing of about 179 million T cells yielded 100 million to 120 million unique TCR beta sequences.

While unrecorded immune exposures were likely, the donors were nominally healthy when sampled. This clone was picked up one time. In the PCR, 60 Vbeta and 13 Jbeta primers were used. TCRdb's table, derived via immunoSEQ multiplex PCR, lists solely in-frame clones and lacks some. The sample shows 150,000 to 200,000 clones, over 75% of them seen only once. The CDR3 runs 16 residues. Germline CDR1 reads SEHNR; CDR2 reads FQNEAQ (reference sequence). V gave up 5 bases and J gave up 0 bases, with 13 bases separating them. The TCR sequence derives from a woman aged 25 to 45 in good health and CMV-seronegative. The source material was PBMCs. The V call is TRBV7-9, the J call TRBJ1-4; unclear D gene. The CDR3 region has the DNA TGTGCCAGCAGCCCCGGTCGGGGAGCAACTAATGAAAAACTGTTTTTT. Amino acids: CASSPGRGATNEKLFF.